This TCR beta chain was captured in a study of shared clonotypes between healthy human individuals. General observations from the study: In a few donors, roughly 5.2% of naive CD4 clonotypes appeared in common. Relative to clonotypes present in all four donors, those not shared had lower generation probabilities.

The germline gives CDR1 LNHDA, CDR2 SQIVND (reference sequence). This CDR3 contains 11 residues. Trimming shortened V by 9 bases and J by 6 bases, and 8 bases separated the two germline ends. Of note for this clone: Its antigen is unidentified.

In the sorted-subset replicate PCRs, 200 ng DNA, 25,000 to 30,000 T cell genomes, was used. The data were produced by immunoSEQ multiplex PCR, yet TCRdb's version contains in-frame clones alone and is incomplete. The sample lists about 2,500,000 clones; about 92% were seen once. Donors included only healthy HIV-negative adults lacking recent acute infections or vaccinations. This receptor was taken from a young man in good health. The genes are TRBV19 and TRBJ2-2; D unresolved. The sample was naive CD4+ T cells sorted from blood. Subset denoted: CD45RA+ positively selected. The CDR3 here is CASKNSGELFF. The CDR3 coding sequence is TGTGCCAGCAAAAATTCCGGGGAGCTGTTTTTT.